The rows below give T cell receptor beta chains drawn from one sample of a study of T cell repertoires in cytomegalovirus infection. These receptors lack a known antigen. Using its own MiXCR run on the reads, TCRdb lists one record per CDR3 protein. The table shows 250,000 to 300,000 distinct CDR3 sequences, with roughly a fifth occurring only once. The sample consisted of cultured PBMCs, taken from culture after CMV antigen stimulation. These receptors were obtained from a human donor in good health (CMV status not recorded). Some clones in this sample may be carry-over from other donors' samples. CDR3s include the opening cysteine and the closing phenylalanine or tryptophan. D genes are given only for firm matches. Not all rows give a size; the values are once, few, many and, for expanded clones, a class.

j_call,clone_size,d_call,v_call,cdr3_aa,cdr3_nt
TRBJ2-3,many,.,TRBV7-2,CASSLEAARTDTQYF,TGTGCCAGCAGCTTAGAAGCGGCTCGCACAGATACGCAGTATTTT
TRBJ1-1,.,TRBD1,TRBV9,CASSVVGTGDTEAFF,TGTGCCAGCAGCGTAGTAGGTACAGGGGACACTGAAGCTTTCTTT
TRBJ1-6,.,.,TRBV12-5,CASGLADNSPLHF,TGTGCTAGTGGTTTGGCCGATAATTCACCCCTCCACTTT
TRBJ1-6,.,.,TRBV10-3,CTISELGANSPLHF,TGTACCATCAGTGAGTTGGGGGCAAATTCACCCCTCCACTTT
TRBJ1-2,many,.,TRBV12-3/TRBV12-4,CASSLGSEAGYTF,TGTGCCAGCAGTTTGGGGTCAGAAGCGGGCTACACCTTC
TRBJ1-2,few,.,TRBV28,CASRDGGYPNYGYTF,TGTGCCTCGAGGGACGGAGGATACCCTAACTATGGCTACACCTTC
TRBJ1-1,.,.,TRBV4-1,CASSQDPGAEAFF,TGCGCCAGCAGCCAAGATCCAGGCGCTGAAGCTTTCTTT
TRBJ1-1,many,.,TRBV7-6,CASSPGTEPGAEAFF,TGTGCCAGCAGCCCGGGGACGGAGCCTGGGGCTGAAGCTTTCTTT
TRBJ2-7,.,TRBD1,TRBV4-2,CASSQGGTGLRGTSYEQYF,TGTGCCAGCAGCCAAGGGGGGACAGGGCTTCGAGGGACCTCCTACGAGCAGTACTTC
TRBJ1-2,.,TRBD1,TRBV28,CASSSGLGFGQANYGYTF,TGTGCCAGCAGTTCTGGCTTGGGCTTCGGACAGGCGAACTATGGCTACACCTTC
TRBJ2-1,few,.,TRBV5-4,CASSGTPYNEQFF,TGTGCCAGCAGCGGTACTCCGTACAATGAGCAGTTCTTC
TRBJ2-5,many,.,TRBV7-8,CASSPSGVEETQYF,TGTGCCAGCAGCCCCTCCGGCGTGGAAGAGACCCAGTACTTC
TRBJ1-4,many,.,TRBV9,CASSAGQPGHEKLFF,TGTGCCAGCAGCGCCGGACAGCCTGGGCATGAAAAACTGTTTTTT
TRBJ2-3,.,TRBD2,TRBV20-1,CSAFFRIAGVSSRTDTQYF,TGCAGTGCTTTTTTTCGGATAGCGGGAGTATCTTCACGGACAGATACGCAGTATTTT
TRBJ2-1,.,TRBD1,TRBV11-2,CASSTRTGVGRSYNEQFF,TGTGCCAGCAGCACCCGGACAGGGGTCGGGCGCTCCTACAATGAGCAGTTCTTC
TRBJ2-3,.,TRBD1,TRBV20-1,CSALDRGLSTDTQYF,TGCAGTGCCCTTGACAGGGGGCTTTCCACAGATACGCAGTATTTT
TRBJ2-1,.,.,TRBV20-1,CSAKGGGTYNEQFF,TGCAGTGCTAAAGGGGGGGGGACCTACAATGAGCAGTTCTTC
TRBJ1-5,many,.,TRBV7-8,CASSLTDSNQPQHF,TGTGCCAGCAGCTTGACGGATAGCAATCAGCCCCAGCATTTT
TRBJ2-7,few,TRBD2,TRBV10-3,CAINEWGLAGYEQYF,TGTGCCATCAACGAGTGGGGACTAGCGGGCTACGAGCAGTACTTC
TRBJ1-1,.,.,TRBV12-3/TRBV12-4,CASTKEGGYTEAFF,TGTGCCAGCACGAAGGAGGGGGGCTACACTGAAGCTTTCTTT
TRBJ2-2,many,.,TRBV7-9,CASSFGPNELFF,TGTGCCAGCAGCTTCGGGCCAAATGAGCTGTTTTTT
TRBJ2-7,.,.,TRBV7-9,CASSPVTQGLRYF,TGTGCCAGCAGCCCCGTAACGCAGGGGTTGAGGTACTTC
TRBJ2-3,many,TRBD2,TRBV7-6,CASSQTQGGLGTDTQYF,TGTGCCAGCAGCCAAACCCAAGGGGGACTAGGCACAGATACGCAGTATTTT
TRBJ1-2,.,.,TRBV19,CASSIGGDGYTF,TGTGCCAGTAGTATAGGGGGCGATGGCTACACCTTC
TRBJ2-1,few,TRBD1,TRBV18,CASSSRGLEVNEQFF,TGTGCCAGCTCATCCAGGGGGTTGGAGGTCAATGAGCAGTTCTTC
TRBJ2-7,.,TRBD1,TRBV5-1,CASSLTGQVSSEQYF,TGCGCCAGCAGCTTGACGGGACAGGTTTCGTCCGAGCAGTACTTC
TRBJ2-1,many,.,TRBV7-9,CASNNYNEQFF,TGTGCCAGCAACAACTACAATGAGCAGTTCTTC
TRBJ2-1,few,TRBD2,TRBV7-2,CASSLSGRLKKEFF,TGTGCCAGCAGCTTAAGCGGGAGGCTGAAGAAAGAGTTCTTC
TRBJ1-2,many,.,TRBV7-2,CASSLAVYYGYTF,TGTGCCAGCAGCTTAGCCGTTTACTATGGCTACACCTTC
TRBJ1-1,few,.,TRBV20-1,CSPPPMNTEAFF,TGCAGTCCACCTCCCATGAACACTGAAGCTTTCTTT
TRBJ2-1,many,.,TRBV7-2,CASSRLFPEQFF,TGTGCCAGCAGCCGACTTTTTCCTGAGCAGTTCTTC
TRBJ2-3,few,TRBD2,TRBV12-3/TRBV12-4,CASIPGLGTDTQYF,TGTGCCAGCATCCCGGGACTAGGAACAGATACGCAGTATTTT